The 4 T cell receptor beta chains in this list originate from one sample, sequenced in a study of molecular identifiers for immune sequencing clone quantification. TCRdb fed the PCR reads into MiXCR, producing one record per CDR3 protein. The sample carries 300,000 to 400,000 distinct CDR3 sequences, about 23% recorded once. Sequencing was performed on naive CD8+ T cells from blood, with Jurkat cell RNA spiked in. Subset reported: FACS-sorted CD8+CD4-CCR7+CD45RA+ naive T cells. The receptors here all came from a human donor in good health. Some libraries in this study had Jurkat cell RNA spiked in.

This clonotype occurred many times. The rearrangement joins TRBV2 to TRBJ2-1; no reliable D call. The CDR3 loop spans 11 amino acids. Germline loops: CDR1 SNHLY, CDR2 FYNNEI. The ends were cut back, 3 bases at V and 4 bases at J, with 1 base in the middle. The CDR3 is CASSEYNEQFF. In nucleotides, the CDR3 is TGTGCCAGCAGTGAGTACAATGAGCAGTTCTTC.

This chain joins TRBV7-9 and TRBJ2-1; TRBD2 aligns across 7 bases. Germline CDR1 reads SEHNR; CDR2 reads FQNEAQ (reference sequence). This CDR3 region has 15 residues. With 4 bases clipped from V and 4 bases from J, the junction kept 7 bases outside the gene matches. The CDR3 coding sequence is TGTGCCAGCAGCTCTCTAGCGGAGACTTACAATGAGCAGTTCTTC. Amino acid sequence: CASSSLAETYNEQFF. The variable domain in full, completed from reference TRBV7-9 and TRBJ2-1, reads DTGVSQNPRHKITKRGQNVTFRCDPISEHNRLYWYRQTLGQGPEFLTYFQNEAQLEKSRLLSDRFSAERPKGSFSTLEIQRTEQGDSAMYLCASSSLAETYNEQFFGPGTRLTVL.

In regard to this clonotype: A read error is possible here, since a much larger clone lies one base away. V and J are TRBV13 and TRBJ2-5, with 11 bases lining up with TRBD2. The CDR3 has 16 residues. Germline CDR1 is PRHDT and CDR2 is FYEKMQ (reference sequence). After removal of 5 bases from V and 0 bases from J, the junction contained 5 bases not matched to a gene. The CDR3: CASSPGLAEDQETQYF. The CDR3, as DNA: TGTGCCAGCAGCCCGGGACTAGCGGAGGACCAAGAGACCCAGTACTTC.

There are a few counts of this clonotype. The chain combines TRBV12-3 or TRBV12-4 with TRBJ1-5, with 8 bases fitting TRBD1. The V and J ends lost 4 bases and 7 bases, in that order; junction bases with no gene match: 6. This CDR3 comprises 14 residues. CDR3 sequence: CASSSQGALQPQHF. DNA for the CDR3: TGTGCCAGCAGTTCCCAGGGGGCCTTGCAGCCCCAGCATTTT.